The 4 T cell receptor beta chains listed next were all sequenced from one sample in a study of blood T cell repertoires in COVID-19. The table came from immunoSEQ multiplex PCR; TCRdb's copy has only in-frame clones and leaves some out. This sample yields about 110,000 clones, of which around 81% are seen a single time; 30% to 45% belongs to the top ten. Sequenced input: peripheral blood. The origin of the receptors is a man older than 75 with acute or convalescent COVID-19.

The chain links TRBV7-2 to TRBJ2-1; D is possibly TRBD2 (5 bases). Germline V gene data show CDR1 as SGHTA and CDR2 as FQGNSA. V lost 1 base and J lost 4, with 8 bases in between. The CDR3 has 14 amino acids. In DNA, the CDR3 is TGTGCCAGCAGCTTAGAACCGGGGTACAATGAGCAGTTCTTC. It yields the protein CASSLEPGYNEQFF.

The rearrangement joins TRBV5-1 to TRBJ2-1; D is ambiguous. There are 13 residues in the CDR3. CDR1 SGHRS and CDR2 YFSETQ come from the germline V gene. V lost 4 bases and J lost 3, with 8 bases in between. In DNA, the CDR3 is TGCGCCAGCAGCCGAGGCGGCTACAATGAGCAGTTCTTC. It codes for CASSRGGYNEQFF.

This chain joins TRBV11-2 and TRBJ2-3; the match to TRBD1 covers 8 bases. Germline V gene data show CDR1 as SGHAT and CDR2 as FQNNGV. The CDR3 sequence is 17 residues long. Germline trimming cut 0 bases from V and 6 bases from J; bases unmatched to any gene: 11. Here the CDR3 DNA reads TGTGCCAGCAGCTTAGAGGCGACAGGGGCCCTTCGGGATACGCAGTATTTT. Amino acid sequence: CASSLEATGALRDTQYF.

The chain carries TRBV19 and TRBJ2-5; D is possibly TRBD1 (7 bases). Trimming took off 3 bases at V and 5 bases at J, with 19 bases between the two ends. The V gene's germline CDR1 is LNHDA and CDR2 SQIVND (reference sequence). The CDR3 totals 16 residues. As DNA, the CDR3 is TGTGCCAGTAGTATCTTATTGGGGGGACAGCATGAGACCCAGTACTTC. This encodes CASSILLGGQHETQYF.